This TCR beta chain appears in the sequencing data of a study of blood T cells in healthy people across ages. Deletions cut 1 base from V and 3 bases from J, with 7 bases between. The CDR3 totals 14 residues. Russia was home to the donors, healthy Caucasian individuals aged roughly 6 to 90. RNA extraction gave at least 5.5 micrograms of total RNA per sample. Then a second PCR, running roughly 7 to 11 cycles, was carried out with a sample-barcoded 5' primer and a J-beta primer mix. TCRdb analysed the 5' RACE reads with MiXCR anew, one entry per CDR3 protein. Of about 1.1 million distinct CDR3 sequences listed, roughly two fifths were seen once; the top ten hold roughly 13%. Whole-study findings and limits: Greater diversity and more naive CD4+ cells were seen in long-lived donors than in aged donors. In the absence of known donor CMV status, changes in expanded clonotypes were possibly confounded.

Concerning this clonotype: Its target is unknown.

The source of this sequence is a man aged 18 to 29 in good health. The sample was blood. V gene TRBV12-3 or TRBV12-4 combines with J gene TRBJ1-5; D remains ambiguous. Written as DNA, the CDR3 is TGTGCCAGCAGTTTAGGGGCAGACAATCAGCCCCAGCATTTT. It encodes CASSLGADNQPQHF.